These 24 T cell receptor beta chains were sequenced from one sample in a study of cytotoxic CD8 clonotypes in ibrutinib-treated CLL. Method: immunoSEQ multiplex PCR; TCRdb's copy keeps in-frame clones and lacks some. The sample holds 14,000 or so clones, roughly 67% seen once. The sequences come from PBMCs, collected before ibrutinib treatment. These receptors came from a human donor with chronic lymphocytic leukemia.

This clone has a count of ten or more. This chain links TRBV5-1 with TRBJ2-7; D tentatively reads TRBD1 or TRBD2 (5 bases each). V lost 3 bases and J lost 3, with 13 bases in between. The CDR3 has 14 residues. In germline, CDR1 is SGHRS, CDR2 YFSETQ. CDR3 bases: TGCGCCAGCAGCTCGGGACGTACCCTCTACGAGCAGTACTTC. Protein sequence: CASSSGRTLYEQYF. Full variable domain (missing parts from reference TRBV5-1 and TRBJ2-7): KAGVTQTPRYLIKTRGQQVTLSCSPISGHRSVSWYQQTPGQGLQFLFEYFSETQRNKGNFPGRFSGRQFSNSRSEMNVSTLELGDSALYLCASSSGRTLYEQYFGPGTRLTVT.

This chain links TRBV7-9 with TRBJ1-5, with D tentatively TRBD1 (6 bases). Trimming cost V 4 bases and J 6 bases, with 19 bases left between them. The germline gives CDR1 SEHNR, CDR2 FQNEAQ (reference sequence). This CDR3 is 16 amino acids long. The CDR3 sequence: CASSSGASAGGQPQHF. The CDR3 DNA reads TGTGCCAGCAGCTCAGGGGCTTCCGCGGGCGGTCAGCCCCAGCATTTT.

This clone was counted a few times. The rearrangement links TRBV15 to TRBJ1-5; no definite D call. CDR3 size: 20 residues. The V gene's germline CDR1 is LNHNV and CDR2 YYDKDF (reference sequence). Trimming stripped 1 base from V and 4 bases from J, with 26 bases between. In nucleotides, the CDR3 is TGTGCCACCAGCAGAGTACCCGGTACGGGGTCTCAAGTAATTAATCAGCCCCAGCATTTT. Translated, it gives CATSRVPGTGSQVINQPQHF. The variable domain in full, completed from reference TRBV15 and TRBJ1-5, reads DAMVIQNPRYQVTQFGKPVTLSCSQTLNHNVMYWYQQKSSQAPKLLFHYYDKDFNNEADTPDNFQSRRPNTSFCFLDIRSPGLGDTAMYLCATSRVPGTGSQVINQPQHFGDGTRLSIL.

This clone was detected only a few times. This chain uses TRBV7-9 with TRBJ1-6; D is ambiguous. V was shortened by 3 bases and J by 10 bases, with 7 bases between the two germline ends. The length of the CDR3 is 12 residues. The V gene's germline CDR1 is SEHNR and CDR2 FQNEAQ (reference sequence). Written as DNA, the CDR3 is TGTGCCAGCAGCTTGTCGGCCTCACCCCTCCACTTT. Translated: CASSLSASPLHF.

The chain links TRBV7-9 to TRBJ2-5; 8 bases are a match to TRBD1. Germline V gives CDR1 SEHNR, CDR2 FQNEAQ (reference sequence). V dropped 1 base and J dropped 5; count of bases not matched to a gene: 3. The CDR3 loop spans 14 amino acids. This chain's CDR3 is CASSLEDRAETQYF. CDR3 DNA sequence: TGTGCCAGCAGCTTAGAGGACAGGGCTGAGACCCAGTACTTC.

The chain is built from TRBV27 and TRBJ2-1; possible D gene TRBD1, 5 bases. V shed 0 bases and J shed 4 bases, with 7 bases lying between them. Per germline, CDR1 MNHEY and CDR2 SMNVEV (reference sequence). The CDR3 length is 14 residues. The CDR3 DNA sequence: TGTGCCAGCAGTTTATCTCGACAGTACAATGAGCAGTTCTTC. This encodes CASSLSRQYNEQFF.

The chain joins TRBV7-9 to TRBJ1-2; D is possibly TRBD1 (5 bases). The CDR3 extends over 12 amino acids. The germline V gene has CDR1 SEHNR and CDR2 FQNEAQ (reference sequence). V was trimmed by 6 bases and J by 3 bases, leaving 8 bases between them. The CDR3 DNA is TGTGCCAGCAGTCAAGGGGACTATGGCTACACCTTC. This codes for CASSQGDYGYTF.

The chain recombines TRBV5-6 with TRBJ2-2; 7 bases align to TRBD1. This CDR3 spans 15 amino acids. Trimming at V came to 4 bases and at J to 0 bases, leaving 3 bases not matched to a gene. CDR1 SGHDT and CDR2 YYEEEE come from the germline V gene. CDR3 loop: CASSRGQPNTGELFF. CDR3 nucleotide sequence: TGTGCCAGCAGCAGGGGACAGCCGAACACCGGGGAGCTGTTTTTT.

This chain links TRBV7-2 with TRBJ2-1; D ambiguous. Per the germline V gene, CDR1 is SGHTA and CDR2 is FQGNSA. Trimming removed 5 bases from V and 6 bases from J, with 14 bases in between. CDR3 length equals 14 residues. The CDR3 nucleotides are TGTGCCAGCAGCCTCGCTCCCAGTTCCAATGAGCAGTTCTTC. Translated: CASSLAPSSNEQFF.

This chain links TRBV15 with TRBJ2-1, with TRBD1 as a possible D gene (5 bases). This CDR3 has 19 amino acids. Trimming removed 0 bases from V and 7 bases from J, with 25 bases in between. Germline-derived CDR1 and CDR2 are LNHNV and YYDKDF (reference sequence). CDR3 sequence: CATSRDLVAGSTTRNEQFF. The CDR3 DNA is TGTGCCACCAGCAGAGATCTCGTTGCAGGGTCCACTACGAGGAATGAGCAGTTCTTC. The full variable domain, its missing parts supplied by reference TRBV15 and TRBJ2-1, is DAMVIQNPRYQVTQFGKPVTLSCSQTLNHNVMYWYQQKSSQAPKLLFHYYDKDFNNEADTPDNFQSRRPNTSFCFLDIRSPGLGDTAMYLCATSRDLVAGSTTRNEQFFGPGTRLTVL.

The rearrangement links TRBV7-9 to TRBJ2-3, with D unresolved. Trimming removed 2 bases from V and 8 bases from J, with 8 bases in between. The germline V gene encodes CDR1 SEHNR and CDR2 FQNEAQ (reference sequence). CDR3 length equals 12 residues. The CDR3 region is CASSLLDGTQYF. The CDR3 DNA reads TGTGCCAGCAGCTTACTGGACGGTACGCAGTATTTT.

The chain couples TRBV9 to TRBJ2-3; D not certain. Trimming took off 1 base at V and 2 bases at J, with 5 bases between the two ends. Germline lookup yields CDR1 SGDLS and CDR2 YYNGEE. This CDR3 is built from 13 residues. CDR3 amino acids: CASSVTDTDTQYF. CDR3 in DNA: TGTGCCAGCAGCGTAACAGACACAGATACGCAGTATTTT.

The chain has TRBV29-1 and TRBJ2-2; D not certain. Germline V gene sequence: CDR1 SQVTM, CDR2 ANQGSEA. V was pared by 6 bases and J by 1 base, with 6 bases between. This CDR3 contains 12 residues. In nucleotides, the CDR3 is TGCAGCGTCCCGGAGAACACCGGGGAGCTGTTTTTT. This sequence encodes CSVPENTGELFF.

The J gene is TRBJ1-1, the V gene TRBV19, with 8 nucleotides matching TRBD1. The V and J ends lost 5 bases and 1 base, in that order; junction bases with no gene match: 3. The CDR3 covers 14 residues. Per the germline V gene, CDR1 is LNHDA and CDR2 is SQIVND (reference sequence). Written as DNA, the CDR3 is TGTGCCAGTAGTCCCGGACAGGGGAACACTGAAGCTTTCTTT. It is translated as CASSPGQGNTEAFF.

The CDR3 coding sequence is TGTGCCAGCAGCGGAAGGCGGGGGAGTGGACCCCAAGAGACCCAGTACTTC. Encoded protein: CASSGRRGSGPQETQYF. The chain uses TRBV11-2 and TRBJ2-5, with 7 bases aligning to TRBD2. CDR3 length: 17 amino acids. V was pared by 5 bases and J by 1 base, with 13 bases of the junction left unmatched. CDR1 is SGHAT and CDR2 is FQNNGV in the germline V gene. Full variable domain (rest looked up from reference TRBV11-2 and TRBJ2-5): EAGVAQSPRYKIIEKRQSVAFWCNPISGHATLYWYQQILGQGPKLLIQFQNNGVVDDSQLPKDRFSAERLKGVDSTLKIQPAKLEDSAVYLCASSGRRGSGPQETQYFGPGTRLLVL.

The CDR3 is CASSFMGRETQYF. In nucleotides, the CDR3 is TGTGCCAGCAGTTTCATGGGGCGAGAGACCCAGTACTTC. The chain uses TRBV7-9 and TRBJ2-5, with D possibly matching TRBD1 (5 bases). The germline gives CDR1 SEHNR, CDR2 FQNEAQ (reference sequence). V lost 6 bases and J 4 bases, leaving 12 bases between the germline ends. The CDR3 is made up of 13 amino acids.

This clone is medium-sized by share. The chain employs TRBV10-1 and TRBJ1-1; 7 nucleotides match TRBD1. This CDR3 contains 14 residues. Looked up from germline, CDR1 is WNHNN and CDR2 is SYGVQD (reference sequence). The V gene end was trimmed by 4 bases and the J gene end by 1 base; junction bases not matched to a gene: 3. This CDR3 reads CASSGNRGNTEAFF. The CDR3 coding sequence is TGCGCCAGCAGTGGAAACAGGGGGAACACTGAAGCTTTCTTT.

The V call is TRBV5-6, the J call TRBJ1-3; TRBD1 aligns across 9 bases. V trimming: 2 bases; J trimming: 4 bases; junction bases outside the gene matches: 1. The length of the CDR3 is 14 residues. Germline V CDR1 and CDR2: SGHDT, YYEEEE. As DNA, the CDR3 is TGTGCCAGCAGCTTTGGGACAGGGGGAAACACCATATATTTT. Translated: CASSFGTGGNTIYF.

This clone is medium-sized within its sample. The rearrangement uses TRBV19 and TRBJ1-6; unclear D gene. Germline V gene sequence: CDR1 LNHDA, CDR2 SQIVND (reference sequence). This CDR3 has 15 residues. The V end was cut by 0 bases, the J end by 10 bases, with 13 bases between. The DNA for the CDR3 is TGTGCCAGTAGTATAGATCGGGCGGCCATATCACCCCTCCACTTT. It specifies CASSIDRAAISPLHF. The full variable domain, in which reference TRBV19 and TRBJ1-6 provide the parts outside the CDR3, is DGGITQSPKYLFRKEGQNVTLSCEQNLNHDAMYWYRQDPGQGLRLIYYSQIVNDFQKGDIAEGYSVSREKKESFPLTVTSAQKNPTAFYLCASSIDRAAISPLHFGNGTRLTVT.

This clone was found a few times. The chain carries TRBV7-9 and TRBJ1-2, with TRBD1 matching 8 bases. Trimming removed 3 bases from V and 3 bases from J; junction bases left unmatched: 6. The CDR3 runs to 15 residues. The germline V gene encodes CDR1 SEHNR and CDR2 FQNEAQ (reference sequence). CDR3 protein: CASSLDRDRYYGYTF. The CDR3 DNA reads TGTGCCAGCAGCTTGGATCGGGACAGGTACTATGGCTACACCTTC.

V usage is TRBV5-4 and J usage is TRBJ2-1, with TRBD1 identical over 8 bases. The CDR3 length is 14 residues. J gave up 7 bases and V 0 bases, and 3 bases lay outside the gene matches. Germline V gene sequence: CDR1 SGHNT, CDR2 YYREEE (reference sequence). The CDR3 sequence: CASSLGRTGNEQFF. In nucleotides, the CDR3 is TGTGCCAGCAGCTTGGGTCGGACAGGGAATGAGCAGTTCTTC. The variable domain in full, with the rest retrieved from reference TRBV5-4 and TRBJ2-1, is ETGVTQSPTHLIKTRGQQVTLRCSSQSGHNTVSWYQQALGQGPQFIFQYYREEENGRGNFPPRFSGLQFPNYSSELNVNALELDDSALYLCASSLGRTGNEQFFGPGTRLTVL.

This rearrangement joins TRBV29-1 to TRBJ1-2; the D is unclear. Per germline, CDR1 SQVTM and CDR2 ANQGSEA. The CDR3 is 12 residues long. V lost 2 bases and J lost 5, with 9 bases in between. The CDR3 protein is CSVEIRAYGYTF. The CDR3 DNA is TGCAGCGTTGAAATACGGGCATATGGCTACACCTTC.

This clone appeared a few times. This chain uses TRBV7-7 with TRBJ2-2; D gene uncertain. Germline assignment: CDR1 SSHAT and CDR2 FNYEAQ (reference sequence). The CDR3 is 13 residues long. V was clipped by 7 bases and J by 1 base, with 7 bases between them. The CDR3 bases are TGTGCCAGCAAGGAACAGAACACCGGGGAGCTGTTTTTT. Translating it yields CASKEQNTGELFF.

The chain couples TRBV9 to TRBJ2-5, with D perhaps assigned TRBD1 or TRBD2 (5 bases each). CDR3 length: 15 residues. Trimming stripped 4 bases from V and 6 bases from J, with 19 bases between. Germline V gives CDR1 SGDLS, CDR2 YYNGEE. CDR3 DNA sequence: TGTGCCAGCAGCTACGGACCCGCGAGGGGCAAGACCCAGTACTTC. This encodes CASSYGPARGKTQYF.